This TCR beta chain appears in the sequencing data of a study of T cells in Graves' hyperthyroidism and ophthalmopathy (dated by TCRdb to the late 2010s). Describing the broader study: Peripheral blood samples were taken at the time of initial diagnosis, prior to any treatment. TCR Vbeta CDR3 sequencing of approximately 140 peripheral blood samples (over 40 ophthalmopathy, 75 hyperthyroidism and 17 progressor patients) is reported in the paper. For training and testing, the 100 or so patients in the discovery cohort were randomly divided in a 7:3 ratio. In more than 5 Graves' hyperthyroidism patients, the study also compared T-cell repertoires from thyroid tissue with T-cell repertoires from blood. Following sampling, methimazole starting at 30 mg daily was given to hyperthyroidism patients, and high-dose intravenous methylprednisolone was given to ophthalmopathy patients. TCR V-J signatures able to tell the groups apart were searched for in a discovery cohort of 95 or so patients, of whom over 40 had Graves' ophthalmopathy and 57 had stable Graves' hyperthyroidism. Prospective prediction of ophthalmopathy was tested in an independent validation cohort consisting of 18 to 20 hyperthyroidism patients and 15 or so patients who later progressed to ophthalmopathy. Results the study describes overall, beyond this receptor: Sample size was not statistically predetermined, and blinding of investigators to group allocation was not performed. In validation, the model predicted progression to ophthalmopathy a median of 6.5 months before onset, with roughly 68% sensitivity and roughly 73% specificity. In cross-validation, a model built on a 13 V-J signature told ophthalmopathy apart from stable hyperthyroidism with approximately 91% sensitivity and about 81% specificity, and in testing the same model reached 80%/75%. Most expanded thyroid clonotypes (frequency above 0.001) were also detected in blood, a finding suggesting that blood repertoires may reflect thyroid immune responses.

Amplification of TCR beta CDR3 regions was carried out from RNA transcripts. For the first round of RT-PCR on the TCR CDR3, the HTBI primer set was used together with the Qiagen OneStep RT-PCR kit. The libraries were constructed in a second round of multiplex PCR and then size-selected and purified. The libraries were sequenced on an Illumina HiSeq2000 using paired-end 100 bp reads. The source study handled its data this way. SOAPnuke was used to process the raw data, removing reads that contained adapters or uncalled bases, had a mean Phred below 15, or lacked an exact match to the constant primer or identifier. COPE v1.2.5 was used to merge the high-quality paired reads, and each unique nucleotide sequence was defined as a clonotype. MiTCR v1.1 was used to align clonotypes to the IMGT TRBV, TRBD and TRBJ reference segments. The analysis was restricted to V-J combinations with a frequency above 0.0001, which together covered 99.2% of the repertoires. A TCS score was defined as the ratio between F50 (clonal expansion) and ExV (chaos), using BLOSUM62-based TCRdist between CDR3 peptides within each V-J. Welch's t-statistics and random forest reduced around 510 V-J features to fewer than 15, which were used in a naive Bayes classifier (R e1071). Using fastp trimming at Q25 and MiXCR clonotype assembly, TCRdb reanalyzed the public sequencing data and kept in-frame beta chains. Rows with one shared CDR3 protein collapse into an entry with the most common genes and DNA. The V and J calls and clone size come from TCRdb's table, not from the authors' own analysis. This sample is represented by 330,000 or so distinct CDR3 sequences; less than 20% of them were singletons. The ten largest account for around a sixth of the sample.

CDR1 MGHRA and CDR2 YSYEKL are derived from the germline V gene. Trimming takes 1 base from V and 8 bases from J, and the germline ends sit 20 bases apart. The CDR3 numbers 16 residues from cysteine through phenylalanine. The read is trimmed to its CDR3 DNA, 48 bases read in frame from base 1. Ophthalmopathy patients had moderately to severely active disease, with a Clinical Activity Score of 3 or more, a NOSPECS grade of 4 or more, and a disease duration of less than 3 months. Any patient with an uncontrolled infection, another autoimmune disease, pregnancy or lactation was excluded. Diagnoses were established on the basis of clinical symptoms, serum thyroxine and TRAb, thyroid ultrasound, and orbital computed tomography. PBMCs were isolated from about 10 ml of fresh peripheral blood by Ficoll-Paque density gradient centrifugation. Trizol reagent was used to extract total RNA, and RNA quality was then checked on an Agilent 2100 Bioanalyzer.

This clonotype has at least ten counts. Its antigen remains undetermined. Base qualities are missing; no much larger clone stands one base away. Sequencing input: blood. The sequence joins TRBV4-1 to TRBJ1-1; the D gene cannot be resolved reliably. The TCR comes from a middle-aged woman with Graves' ophthalmopathy. For the CDR3, the sequence is CASSQVAAPSSLEAFF. The nucleotide sequence reads as follows: TGCGCCAGCAGCCAAGTAGCAGCTCCTTCCTCCCTCGAAGCTTTCTTT.